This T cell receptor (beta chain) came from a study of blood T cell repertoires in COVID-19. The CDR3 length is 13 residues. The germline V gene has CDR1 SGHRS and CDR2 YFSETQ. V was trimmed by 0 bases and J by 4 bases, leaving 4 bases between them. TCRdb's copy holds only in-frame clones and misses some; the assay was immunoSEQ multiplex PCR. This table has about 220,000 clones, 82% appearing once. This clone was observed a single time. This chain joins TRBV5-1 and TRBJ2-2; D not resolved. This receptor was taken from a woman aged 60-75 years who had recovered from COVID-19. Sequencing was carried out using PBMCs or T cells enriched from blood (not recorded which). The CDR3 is CASSLGSTGELFF. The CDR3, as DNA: TGCGCCAGCAGCTTGGGGAGCACCGGGGAGCTGTTTTTT.